This T cell receptor beta chain was identified in a study of blood T cell repertoires in COVID-19. Background on the study: The United States, Italy and Spain supplied acute and convalescent COVID-19 samples. T cells, B-cell-depleted T cells, or PBMCs supplied cDNA or gDNA.

In the authors' workflow: It was from reference gene primer amplification that nucleated cell counts were estimated. Data came from immunoSEQ multiplex PCR; TCRdb stores just in-frame clones and leaves some out. That table furnishes V, J and clone size, whereas the DNA furnished D and trimming. The sample shows 100,000 to 150,000 clones, roughly three quarters of them seen only once. Germline CDR1 MNHNS, CDR2 SASEGT. The CDR3 contains 14 residues. With regard to this clone: At one end, the junction sequence differs from germline, possibly due to a read error.

Sequencing used peripheral blood. The source is an older woman with acute or convalescent COVID-19. The V and J genes are TRBV6-1 and TRBJ2-3; the D gene is possibly TRBD2 (6 bases). The CDR3 DNA reads as TGTGCCAGCACTGAATGGGGGGTAACAGATACGCAGTATTTT. It translates to CASTEWGVTDTQYF.